Below are 23 T cell receptor beta chains sequenced from a single sample in a study of low-dose radiotherapy and immunotherapy resistance in tumors. This sample's time point: before trial treatment. Primers targeting TRAV and TRBV primed first-strand cDNA, covering alpha and beta chains. Using a constant-region primer together with a V-primer adapter, TCRs were subjected to roughly 18 PCR cycles of amplification. TCRdb re-called the reads with MiXCR, one entry per CDR3 protein. The table lists about 82,000 distinct CDR3 sequences, 15% to 20% of them singletons. The sequences come from PBMCs, collected before treatment. The receptors come from a male donor with prostate cancer.

This clonotype was seen repeatedly, ten times or more. The gene calls are TRBV4-1 and TRBJ1-4; tentative D call: TRBD1 (5 bases). The CDR3 sequence is 16 residues long. Germline-derived CDR1 and CDR2 are MGHRA and YSYEKL. The V and J ends lost 0 bases and 0 bases respectively, with 8 bases between them. The CDR3 DNA follows: TGCGCCAGCAGCCAAGACAGGACAACAACTAATGAAAAACTGTTTTTT. Its translation is CASSQDRTTTNEKLFF.

At least ten counts were recorded for this clonotype. In DNA form, the CDR3 reads TGCGCCAGCAGAGAGGGACAGGGGATTGTCGGCTACACCTTC. Encoded protein: CASREGQGIVGYTF. The chain combines TRBV5-1 with TRBJ1-2; 10 bases are shared with TRBD1. Germline lookup yields CDR1 SGHRS and CDR2 YFSETQ. With 5 bases clipped from V and 8 bases from J, the junction kept 9 bases outside the gene matches. The length of the CDR3 is 14 residues.

In its sample, this clonotype was seen many times. The chain employs TRBV7-3 and TRBJ2-1; the D gene could be TRBD1 or TRBD2 (5 bases each). The V and J ends lost 2 bases and 0 bases respectively, with 8 bases between them. The CDR3 has 15 residues. Germline CDR1 is SGHTA and CDR2 is FQGTGA. CDR3 in DNA: TGTGCCAGCAGCTTAGAGGGGCTCTCCTACAATGAGCAGTTCTTC. Translation gives CASSLEGLSYNEQFF.

This clonotype showed up many times. The chain recombines TRBV28 with TRBJ1-5, with a tentative D call TRBD1 (5 bases). Germline-derived CDR1 and CDR2 are MDHEN and SYDVKM. The CDR3 has 13 amino acids. The V end lost 6 bases, the J end lost 6 bases, and 12 bases lay between the germline ends. This chain's CDR3 is CASSPGIAQPQHF. The DNA of the CDR3 is TGTGCCAGCAGCCCAGGGATTGCTCAGCCCCAGCATTTT.

This clonotype has a count of ten or more. CDR3: CSARTGSSGNTIYF. The CDR3 DNA follows: TGCAGCGCCCGGACTGGGAGCTCTGGAAACACCATATATTTT. The chain joins TRBV20-1 to TRBJ1-3, with D uncertain. The CDR3 has 14 residues. Germline values: CDR1 DFQATT, CDR2 SNEGSKA (reference sequence).

This clonotype occurred many times. A junction end diverges from the germline sequence, so it may reflect a read error. The rearrangement links TRBV5-1 to TRBJ1-1; unclear D gene. Germline V gene lookup returns CDR1 SGHRS and CDR2 YFSETQ. The CDR3 is 15 amino acids. CDR3 sequence: CASSLDRVRVTEAFF. The CDR3 nucleotides are TGTGCCAGCAGCTTGGACCGGGTCAGAGTCACTGAAGCTTTCTTT.

This clonotype was seen at least ten times. The V call is TRBV18, the J call TRBJ2-3, with TRBD2 identical over 7 bases. Germline trimming cut 2 bases from V and 2 bases from J; bases unmatched to any gene: 4. CDR3 length: 15 residues. Germline V lookup: CDR1 KGHSH, CDR2 LQKENI. CDR3 DNA sequence: TGTGCCAGCTCACCAAGCGGGGTCTCCACAGATACGCAGTATTTT. It is translated as CASSPSGVSTDTQYF.

This clonotype was seen repeatedly, ten times or more. V and J are TRBV6-2 or TRBV6-3 and TRBJ2-7; 7 bases are shared with TRBD2. Germline V lookup: CDR1 MNHEY, CDR2 SVGEGT. This CDR3 region has 14 residues. The J segment lost 2 bases and the V segment lost 2 bases, leaving 3 bases of the junction unmatched. CDR3 DNA: TGTGCCAGCAGTTACGCTAGCGGAACCTACGAGCAGTACTTC. It translates to CASSYASGTYEQYF.

In this sample, this clonotype turned up many times. V gene TRBV7-8 combines with J gene TRBJ1-2; D might be TRBD1 (5 bases). V was pared by 4 bases and J by 6 bases, with 21 bases between. Germline CDR1 SGHVS, CDR2 FQNEAQ. The CDR3 totals 16 residues. In DNA, the CDR3 is TGTGCCAGCAGCTCCCTAGGATCAGGGCTCTGGGATGGCTACACCTTC. Residues: CASSSLGSGLWDGYTF.

At least ten counts were recorded for this clonotype. This chain joins TRBV11-2 and TRBJ2-4; 11 positions match TRBD2. Germline trimming cut 5 bases from V and 2 bases from J; bases unmatched to any gene: 11. There are 18 residues in the CDR3. Germline lookup yields CDR1 SGHAT and CDR2 FQNNGV. CDR3 sequence: CASSPGTSGSLPKNIQYF. CDR3 nucleotides: TGTGCCAGCAGCCCTGGGACTAGCGGTTCTCTTCCCAAAAACATTCAGTACTTC.

This clonotype appeared many times. The chain recombines TRBV4-3 with TRBJ2-5, with 9 bases lining up with TRBD2. This CDR3 is built from 18 residues. Germline CDR1 is LGHNA and CDR2 is YSLEER. J gave up 4 bases and V 0 bases, and 12 bases lay outside the gene matches. The CDR3 DNA sequence: TGCGCCAGCAGCCAAGATTGGCGGGGGGGCCCCTTATTAGAGACCCAGTACTTC. It is translated as CASSQDWRGGPLLETQYF.

This clonotype has ten or more counts. This rearrangement joins TRBV6-6 to TRBJ2-1, with D hard to call. Trimming removed 3 bases from V and 10 bases from J, with 13 bases in between. This CDR3 comprises 13 residues. CDR1 is MNHNY and CDR2 is SVGAGI in the germline V gene (reference sequence). The CDR3 DNA sequence: TGTGCCAGCAGTTATCTGAGAGGAGCGGAGCAGTTCTTC. Amino acids: CASSYLRGAEQFF.

This clonotype was detected many times. The chain has TRBV7-9 and TRBJ2-5, with a weak D call TRBD2 (7 bases). This CDR3 region has 14 residues. The V and J ends lost 1 base and 5 bases respectively, with 11 bases between them. Germline V gene sequence: CDR1 SEHNR, CDR2 FQNEAQ (reference sequence). In DNA, the CDR3 is TGTGCCAGCAGCTTAGGCGGGGGCCTGGAGACCCAGTACTTC. Protein: CASSLGGGLETQYF. The variable domain in full, completed from reference TRBV7-9 and TRBJ2-5, reads DTGVSQNPRHKITKRGQNVTFRCDPISEHNRLYWYRQTLGQGPEFLTYFQNEAQLEKSRLLSDRFSAERPKGSFSTLEIQRTEQGDSAMYLCASSLGGGLETQYFGPGTRLLVL.

This clonotype was detected ten times or more. The gene calls are TRBV12-3 or TRBV12-4 and TRBJ2-5, with D hard to call. Trimming pared 2 bases from V and 1 base from J, leaving 8 bases between. The CDR3 is 14 residues long. The CDR3 loop reads CASSLRRIQETQYF. The DNA of the CDR3 is TGTGCCAGCAGTTTACGGCGGATCCAAGAGACCCAGTACTTC.

This clonotype was picked up many times. V usage is TRBV6-6 and J usage is TRBJ1-2, with no clear D. V shed 0 bases and J shed 0 bases, with 8 bases lying between them. The CDR3 sequence is 15 residues long. The germline CDR1 and CDR2 sequences are MNHNY and SVGAGI (reference sequence). The CDR3 coding sequence is TGTGCCAGCAGTTACTCCCAAAGGGCTAACTATGGCTACACCTTC. It is translated as CASSYSQRANYGYTF.

This clonotype was seen more than once but under ten times. The V call is TRBV5-1, the J call TRBJ1-1; tentatively, D is TRBD1 (5 bases). V lost 0 bases and J lost 0, with 27 bases in between. CDR1 is SGHRS, CDR2 YFSETQ, per germline. CDR3 length: 21 amino acids. The chain's CDR3 is CASSLVGGIDLPHRVNTEAFF. The CDR3 DNA reads TGCGCCAGCAGCTTGGTGGGGGGGATCGATCTCCCCCACCGAGTGAACACTGAAGCTTTCTTT. Supplemented by reference TRBV5-1 and TRBJ1-1, the full variable domain reads KAGVTQTPRYLIKTRGQQVTLSCSPISGHRSVSWYQQTPGQGLQFLFEYFSETQRNKGNFPGRFSGRQFSNSRSEMNVSTLELGDSALYLCASSLVGGIDLPHRVNTEAFFGQGTRLTVV.

This clonotype was seen repeatedly, ten times or more. The chain recombines TRBV25-1 with TRBJ1-5, with TRBD1 matching 12 bases. Germline assignment: CDR1 MGHDK and CDR2 SYGVNS. The CDR3 consists of 14 residues. Trimming cost V 8 bases and J 3 bases; bases outside gene matches: 2. CDR3 residues: CASGTGGSNQPQHF. The DNA of the CDR3 is TGTGCCAGCGGGACAGGGGGCTCCAATCAGCCCCAGCATTTT.

This clonotype was observed at least ten times. The rearrangement joins TRBV6-2 or TRBV6-3 to TRBJ2-7; D may be TRBD2 (5 bases). V lost 10 bases and J 3 bases, leaving 16 bases between the germline ends. The CDR3 contains 13 residues. Germline CDR1 reads MNHEY; CDR2 reads SVGEGT. Here the CDR3 DNA reads TGTGCCATCACACGGGGTTCGGGCTACGAGCAGTACTTC. It codes for CAITRGSGYEQYF.

This clonotype came up once. The chain recombines TRBV20-1 with TRBJ2-7; D gene unclear. The CDR3 is made up of 12 amino acids. Germline V gene lookup returns CDR1 DFQATT and CDR2 SNEGSKA (reference sequence). V lost 6 bases and J 4 bases, leaving 13 bases between the germline ends. Here the CDR3 DNA reads TGCAGTGCGTCGCCAGTGATGTACGAGCAGTACTTC. Translation: CSASPVMYEQYF.

The rearrangement uses TRBV6-2 or TRBV6-3 and TRBJ2-5, with a possible D match to TRBD2 (5 bases). CDR1 is MNHEY and CDR2 is SVGEGT in the germline V gene. The CDR3 length is 19 residues. The V end lost 6 bases, the J end lost 4 bases, and 30 bases lay between the germline ends. The CDR3 DNA reads TGTGCCAGCAGCCACTATCGGGCTAGCTCAAGGAGATGGGCAGAGACCCAGTACTTC. This encodes CASSHYRASSRRWAETQYF.

The rearrangement links TRBV6-2 or TRBV6-3 to TRBJ2-2; TRBD2 aligns across 10 bases. After removal of 6 bases from V and 6 bases from J, the junction contained 7 bases not matched to a gene. This CDR3 spans 15 amino acids. In germline, CDR1 is MNHEY, CDR2 SVGEGT. CDR3 region: CASSPTSGNPGELFF. In nucleotides, the CDR3 is TGTGCCAGCAGCCCAACTAGCGGGAATCCCGGGGAGCTGTTTTTT.

This clonotype was seen many times. V and J are TRBV11-3 and TRBJ2-3; possibly TRBD2 for D (5 bases). The CDR3 consists of 15 residues. The germline gives CDR1 SGHNT, CDR2 YENEEA. V lost 4 bases, J lost 3 bases, and 14 bases lay in between. The CDR3 nucleotides read TGTGCCAGCAGCTCCGGGATTCTTGGGACAGATACGCAGTATTTT. Encoded protein: CASSSGILGTDTQYF.

In regard to this clonotype: Given a far larger clone just one base away, this is likely a sequencing read error. The chain is built from TRBV27 and TRBJ2-6; D remains ambiguous. Germline CDR1 is MNHEY and CDR2 is SMNVEV (reference sequence). This CDR3 comprises 18 residues. The DNA for the CDR3 is TGTGCCGGCAGTGAAGCGCTTTCTACGGGTGCCGGGGCCAACGTCCTGACTTTC. Protein sequence: CAGSEALSTGAGANVLTF. Drawing the rest from reference TRBV27 and TRBJ2-6, the complete variable domain is EAQVTQNPRYLITVTGKKLTVTCSQNMNHEYMSWYRQDPGLGLRQIYYSMNVEVTDKGDVPEGYKVSRKEKRNFPLILESPSPNQTSLYFCAGSEALSTGAGANVLTFGAGSRLTVL.